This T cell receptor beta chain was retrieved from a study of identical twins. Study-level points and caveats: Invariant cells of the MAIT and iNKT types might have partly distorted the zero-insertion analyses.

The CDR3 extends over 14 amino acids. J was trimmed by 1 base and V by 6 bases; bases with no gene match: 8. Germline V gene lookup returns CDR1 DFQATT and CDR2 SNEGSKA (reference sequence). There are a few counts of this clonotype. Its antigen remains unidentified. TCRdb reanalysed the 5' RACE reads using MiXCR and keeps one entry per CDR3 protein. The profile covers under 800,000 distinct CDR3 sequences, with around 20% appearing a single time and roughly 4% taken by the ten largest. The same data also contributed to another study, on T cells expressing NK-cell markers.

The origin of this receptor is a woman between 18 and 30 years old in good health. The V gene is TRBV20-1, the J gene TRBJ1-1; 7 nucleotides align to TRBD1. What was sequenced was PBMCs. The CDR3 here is CSAQRQGPNTEAFF. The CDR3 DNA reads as TGCAGTGCACAAAGACAGGGCCCGAACACTGAAGCTTTCTTT.